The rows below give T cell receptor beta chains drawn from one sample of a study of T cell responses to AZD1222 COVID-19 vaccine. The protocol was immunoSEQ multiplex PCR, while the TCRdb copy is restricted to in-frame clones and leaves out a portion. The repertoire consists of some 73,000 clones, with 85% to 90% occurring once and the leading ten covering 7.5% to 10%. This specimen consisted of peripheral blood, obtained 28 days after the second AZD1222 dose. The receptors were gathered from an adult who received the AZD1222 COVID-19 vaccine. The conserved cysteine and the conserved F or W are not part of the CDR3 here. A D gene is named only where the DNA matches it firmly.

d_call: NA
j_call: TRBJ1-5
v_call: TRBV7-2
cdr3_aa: ASSLTADRNQPQH

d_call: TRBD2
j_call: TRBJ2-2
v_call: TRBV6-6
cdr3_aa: ASSLLAGTTNTGELF

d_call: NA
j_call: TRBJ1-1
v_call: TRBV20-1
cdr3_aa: SPRGGTEAF

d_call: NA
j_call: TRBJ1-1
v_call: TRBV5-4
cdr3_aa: ASSLAAQRSEAF

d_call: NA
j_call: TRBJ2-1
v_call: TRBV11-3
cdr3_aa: ASSSPDLNEQF

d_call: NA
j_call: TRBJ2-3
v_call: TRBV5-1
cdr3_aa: ATKSGATSTDTQY

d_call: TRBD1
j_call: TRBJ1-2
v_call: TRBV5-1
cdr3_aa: ASSLGPDRGQYYGYT

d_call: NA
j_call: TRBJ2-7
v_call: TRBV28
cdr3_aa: ASSRALAYEQY

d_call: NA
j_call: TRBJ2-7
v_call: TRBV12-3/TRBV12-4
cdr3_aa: ASSLERAYEQY

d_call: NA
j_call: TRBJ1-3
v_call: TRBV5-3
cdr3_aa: ARSLKLGCGSGNTIY

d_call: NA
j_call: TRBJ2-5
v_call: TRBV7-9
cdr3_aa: ASSHPVGLQETQY

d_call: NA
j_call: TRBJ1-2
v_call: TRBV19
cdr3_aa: ASSAGTGRPSVYGYT

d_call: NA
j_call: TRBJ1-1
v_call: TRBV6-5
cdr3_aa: ASSSELWNTEAF

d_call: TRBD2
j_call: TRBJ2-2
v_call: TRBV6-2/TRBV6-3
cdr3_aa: ASSLAGGTTGELF

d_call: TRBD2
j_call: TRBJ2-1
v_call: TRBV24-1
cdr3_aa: ATSDLQAGEGNEQF

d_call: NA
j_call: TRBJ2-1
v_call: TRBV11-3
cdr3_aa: ASSLESPDHEQF

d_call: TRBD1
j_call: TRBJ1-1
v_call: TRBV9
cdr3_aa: ASSEQTGGGTEAF

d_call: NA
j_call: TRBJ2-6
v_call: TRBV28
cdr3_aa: ASSPSPSGANVLT

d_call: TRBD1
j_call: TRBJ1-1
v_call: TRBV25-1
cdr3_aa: ASSGRGTGGTEAF